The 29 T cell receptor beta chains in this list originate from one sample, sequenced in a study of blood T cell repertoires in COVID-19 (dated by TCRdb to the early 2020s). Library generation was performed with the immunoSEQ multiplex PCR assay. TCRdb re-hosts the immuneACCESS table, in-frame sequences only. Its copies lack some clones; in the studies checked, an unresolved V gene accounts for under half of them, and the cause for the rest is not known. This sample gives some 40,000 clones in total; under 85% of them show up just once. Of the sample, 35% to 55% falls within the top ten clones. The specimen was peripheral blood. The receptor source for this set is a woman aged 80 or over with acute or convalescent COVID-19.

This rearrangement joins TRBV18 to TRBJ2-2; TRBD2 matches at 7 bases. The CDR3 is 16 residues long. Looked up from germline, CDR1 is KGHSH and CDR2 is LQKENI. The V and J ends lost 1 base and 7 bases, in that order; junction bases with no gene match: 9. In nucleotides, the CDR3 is TGTGCCAGCTCACCACAACTGGAGCGGGGAAACGGGGAGCTGTTTTTT. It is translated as CASSPQLERGNGELFF.

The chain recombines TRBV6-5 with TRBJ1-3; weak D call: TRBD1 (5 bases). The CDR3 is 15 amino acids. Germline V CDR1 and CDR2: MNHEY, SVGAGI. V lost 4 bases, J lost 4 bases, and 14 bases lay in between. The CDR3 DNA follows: TGTGCCAGCAGTTCCTTCCCGCAGGGAGGAAACACCATATATTTT. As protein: CASSSFPQGGNTIYF.

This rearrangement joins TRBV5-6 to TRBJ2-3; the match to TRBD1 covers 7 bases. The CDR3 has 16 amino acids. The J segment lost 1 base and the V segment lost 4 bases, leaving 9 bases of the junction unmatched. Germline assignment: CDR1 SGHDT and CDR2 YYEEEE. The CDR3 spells CASSGGTVDGTDTQYF. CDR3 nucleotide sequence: TGTGCCAGCAGCGGTGGGACAGTTGACGGCACAGATACGCAGTATTTT.

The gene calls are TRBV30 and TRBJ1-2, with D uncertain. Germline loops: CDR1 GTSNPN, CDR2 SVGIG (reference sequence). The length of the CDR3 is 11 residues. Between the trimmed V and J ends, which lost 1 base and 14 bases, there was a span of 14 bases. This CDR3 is CAWSELYSKTF. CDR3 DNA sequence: TGTGCCTGGAGTGAGCTCTACTCTAAGACCTTC.

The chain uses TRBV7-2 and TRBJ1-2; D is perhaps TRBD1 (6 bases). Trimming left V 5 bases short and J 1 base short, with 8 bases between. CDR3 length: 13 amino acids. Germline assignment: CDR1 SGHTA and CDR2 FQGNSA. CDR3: CASSPDSNYGYTF. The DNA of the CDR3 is TGTGCCAGCAGCCCGGACAGTAACTATGGCTACACCTTC.

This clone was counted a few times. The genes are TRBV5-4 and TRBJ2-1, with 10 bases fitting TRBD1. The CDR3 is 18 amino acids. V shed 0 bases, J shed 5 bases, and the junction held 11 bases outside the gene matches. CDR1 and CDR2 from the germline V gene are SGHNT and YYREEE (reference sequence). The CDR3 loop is CASSLGGLSDRGDNEQFF. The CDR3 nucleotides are TGTGCCAGCAGCTTGGGCGGTCTTTCGGACAGGGGGGACAATGAGCAGTTCTTC.

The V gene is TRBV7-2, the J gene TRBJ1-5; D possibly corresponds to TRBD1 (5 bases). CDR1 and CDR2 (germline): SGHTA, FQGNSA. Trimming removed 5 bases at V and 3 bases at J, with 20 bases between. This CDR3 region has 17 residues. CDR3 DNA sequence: TGTGCCAGCAGCCAATTTATGGGGCCCTTTCTCAATCAGCCCCAGCATTTT. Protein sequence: CASSQFMGPFLNQPQHF.

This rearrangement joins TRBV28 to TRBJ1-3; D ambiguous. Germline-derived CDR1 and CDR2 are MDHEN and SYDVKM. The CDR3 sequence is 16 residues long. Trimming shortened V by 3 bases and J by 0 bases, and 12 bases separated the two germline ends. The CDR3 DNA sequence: TGTGCCAGCAGTTTGTGGACTGGAGACTCTGGAAACACCATATATTTT. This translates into CASSLWTGDSGNTIYF.

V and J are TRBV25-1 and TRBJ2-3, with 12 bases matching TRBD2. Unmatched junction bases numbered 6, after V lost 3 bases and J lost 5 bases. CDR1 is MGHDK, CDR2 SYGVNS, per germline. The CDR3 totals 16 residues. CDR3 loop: CASSESLAGGRDTQYF. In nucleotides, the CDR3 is TGTGCCAGCAGTGAGTCCCTAGCGGGGGGGAGAGATACGCAGTATTTT.

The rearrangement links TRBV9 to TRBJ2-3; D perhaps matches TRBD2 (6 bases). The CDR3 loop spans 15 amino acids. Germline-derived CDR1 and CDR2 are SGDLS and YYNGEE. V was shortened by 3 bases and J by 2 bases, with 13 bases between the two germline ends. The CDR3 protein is CASSELAVPTDTQYF. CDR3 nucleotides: TGTGCCAGCAGCGAACTAGCCGTACCCACAGATACGCAGTATTTT.

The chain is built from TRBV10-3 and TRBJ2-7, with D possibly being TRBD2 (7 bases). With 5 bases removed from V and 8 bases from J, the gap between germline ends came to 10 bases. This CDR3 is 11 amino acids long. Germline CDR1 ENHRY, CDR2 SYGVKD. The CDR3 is CAISMGGQQYF. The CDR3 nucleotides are TGTGCCATCAGTATGGGGGGGCAGCAGTACTTC.

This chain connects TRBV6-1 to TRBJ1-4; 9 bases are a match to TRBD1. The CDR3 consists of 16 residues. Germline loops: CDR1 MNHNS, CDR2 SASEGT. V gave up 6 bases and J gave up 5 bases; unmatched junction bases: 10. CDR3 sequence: CASREQGAQPNEKLFF. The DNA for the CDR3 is TGTGCCAGCAGGGAACAGGGGGCTCAACCCAATGAAAAACTGTTTTTT.

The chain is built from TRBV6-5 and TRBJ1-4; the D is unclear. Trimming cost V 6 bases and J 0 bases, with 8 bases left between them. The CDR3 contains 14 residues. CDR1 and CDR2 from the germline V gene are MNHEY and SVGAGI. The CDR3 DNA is TGTGCCAGCAGCGGGTCAGCAACTAATGAAAAACTGTTTTTT. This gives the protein CASSGSATNEKLFF.

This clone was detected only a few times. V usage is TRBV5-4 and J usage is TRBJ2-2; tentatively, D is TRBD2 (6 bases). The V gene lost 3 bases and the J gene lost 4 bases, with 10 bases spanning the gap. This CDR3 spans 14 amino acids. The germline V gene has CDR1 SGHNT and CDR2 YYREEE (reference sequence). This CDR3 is CASSSGVATGELFF. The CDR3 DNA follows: TGTGCCAGCAGCTCGGGGGTGGCCACCGGGGAGCTGTTTTTT.

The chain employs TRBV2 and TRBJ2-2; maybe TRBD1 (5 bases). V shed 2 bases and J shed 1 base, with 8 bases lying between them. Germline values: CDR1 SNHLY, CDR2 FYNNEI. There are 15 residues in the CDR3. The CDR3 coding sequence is TGTGCCAGCAGTGAAAGGGGCAGGAACACCGGGGAGCTGTTTTTT. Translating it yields CASSERGRNTGELFF.

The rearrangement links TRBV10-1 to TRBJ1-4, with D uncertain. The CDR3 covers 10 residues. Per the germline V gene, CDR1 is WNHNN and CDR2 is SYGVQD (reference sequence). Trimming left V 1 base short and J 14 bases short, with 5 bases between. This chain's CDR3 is CASSECGLFF. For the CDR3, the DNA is TGCGCCAGCAGTGAGTGCGGTCTGTTTTTT.

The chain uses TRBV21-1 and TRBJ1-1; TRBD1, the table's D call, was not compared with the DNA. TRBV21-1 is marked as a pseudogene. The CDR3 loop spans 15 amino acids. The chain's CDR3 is CASSKRTGWGTEAFF. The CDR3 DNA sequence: TGTGCCAGCAGCAAGCGGACAGGGTGGGGCACTGAAGCTTTCTTT.

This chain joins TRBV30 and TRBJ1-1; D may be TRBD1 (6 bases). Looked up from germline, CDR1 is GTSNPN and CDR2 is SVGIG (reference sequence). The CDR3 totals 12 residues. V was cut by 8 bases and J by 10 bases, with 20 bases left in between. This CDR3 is CAAVGGQVGAFF. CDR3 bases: TGTGCCGCCGTGGGGGGGCAGGTCGGAGCTTTCTTT.

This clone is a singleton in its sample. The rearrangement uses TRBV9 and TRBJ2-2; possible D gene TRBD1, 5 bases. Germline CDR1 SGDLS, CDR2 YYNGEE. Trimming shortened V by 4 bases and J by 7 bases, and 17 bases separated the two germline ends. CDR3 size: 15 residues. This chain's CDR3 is CASSPLRVDSGELFF. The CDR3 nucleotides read TGTGCCAGCAGCCCTCTAAGGGTTGACAGCGGGGAGCTGTTTTTT.

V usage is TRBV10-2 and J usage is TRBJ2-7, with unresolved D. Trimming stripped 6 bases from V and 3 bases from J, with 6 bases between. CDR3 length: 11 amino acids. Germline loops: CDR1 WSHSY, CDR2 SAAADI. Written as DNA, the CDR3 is TGCGCCAGCAGATCAGACTACGAGCAGTACTTC. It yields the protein CASRSDYEQYF.

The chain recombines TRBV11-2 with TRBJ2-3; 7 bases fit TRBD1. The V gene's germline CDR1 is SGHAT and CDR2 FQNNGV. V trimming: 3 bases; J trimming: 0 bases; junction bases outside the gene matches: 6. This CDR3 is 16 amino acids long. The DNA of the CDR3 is TGTGCCAGCAGCTTCCCGACAGGGCTGAGCACAGATACGCAGTATTTT. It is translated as CASSFPTGLSTDTQYF.

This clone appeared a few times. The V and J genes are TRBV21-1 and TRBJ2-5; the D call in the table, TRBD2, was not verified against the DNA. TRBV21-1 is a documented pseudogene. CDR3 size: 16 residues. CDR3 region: CASSKASSGGEETQYF. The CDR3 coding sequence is TGTGCCAGCAGCAAAGCGAGTAGCGGGGGGGAAGAGACCCAGTACTTC.

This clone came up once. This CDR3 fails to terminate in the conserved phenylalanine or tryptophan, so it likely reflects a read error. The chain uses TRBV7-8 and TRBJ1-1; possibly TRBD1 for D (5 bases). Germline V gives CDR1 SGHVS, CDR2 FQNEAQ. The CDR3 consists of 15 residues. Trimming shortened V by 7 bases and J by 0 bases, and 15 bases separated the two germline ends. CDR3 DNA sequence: TGTGCCAGCAAAAAGGGGTCCAGTTTGAACACTGAAGCTTTCTCT. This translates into CASKKGSSLNTEAFS.

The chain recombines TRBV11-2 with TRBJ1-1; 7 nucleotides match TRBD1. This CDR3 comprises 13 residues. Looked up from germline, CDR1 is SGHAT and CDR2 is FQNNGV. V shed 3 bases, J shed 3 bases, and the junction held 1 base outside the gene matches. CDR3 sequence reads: CASSFQGDTEAFF. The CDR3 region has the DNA TGTGCCAGCAGCTTCCAGGGGGACACTGAAGCTTTCTTT.

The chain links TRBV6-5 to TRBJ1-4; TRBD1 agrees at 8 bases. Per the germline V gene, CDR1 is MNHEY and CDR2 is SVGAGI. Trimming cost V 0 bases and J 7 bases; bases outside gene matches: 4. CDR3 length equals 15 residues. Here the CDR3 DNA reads TGTGCCAGCAGTTACTCGAACAGGGGGGCTGAAAAACTGTTTTTT. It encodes CASSYSNRGAEKLFF.

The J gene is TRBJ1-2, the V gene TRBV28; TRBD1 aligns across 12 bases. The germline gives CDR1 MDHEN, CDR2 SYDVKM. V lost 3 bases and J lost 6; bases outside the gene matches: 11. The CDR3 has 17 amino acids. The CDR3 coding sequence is TGTGCCAGCAGTTTTGGAGCCCGGGACAGGGGGCGACATGGCTACACCTTC. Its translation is CASSFGARDRGRHGYTF.

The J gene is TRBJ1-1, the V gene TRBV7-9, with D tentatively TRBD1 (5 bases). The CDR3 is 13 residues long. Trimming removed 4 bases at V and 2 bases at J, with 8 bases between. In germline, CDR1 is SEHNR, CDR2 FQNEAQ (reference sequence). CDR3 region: CASSSGQNTEAFF. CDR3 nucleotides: TGTGCCAGCAGCTCCGGACAAAACACTGAAGCTTTCTTT.

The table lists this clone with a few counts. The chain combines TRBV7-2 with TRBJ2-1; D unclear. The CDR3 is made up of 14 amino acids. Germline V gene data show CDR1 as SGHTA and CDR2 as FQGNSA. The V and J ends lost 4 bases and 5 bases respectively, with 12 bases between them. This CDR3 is CASSYGLGNNEQFF. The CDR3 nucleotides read TGTGCCAGCAGCTACGGATTGGGCAACAATGAGCAGTTCTTC.

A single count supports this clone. The CDR3 coding sequence is TGTGCCAGCAGCCAAGCGGGGGAAGCTCTGGGAAACACCATATATTTT. Its translation: CASSQAGEALGNTIYF. This chain connects TRBV4-2 to TRBJ1-3; the D gene is possibly TRBD1 (5 bases). Between the trimmed V and J ends, which lost 1 base and 4 bases, there was a span of 14 bases. This CDR3 has 16 residues. The germline V gene encodes CDR1 LGHNA and CDR2 YNFKEQ.